This T cell receptor beta chain was obtained from a study of cytomegalovirus exposure and HLA in healthy donors. To note about this clone: The antigen is undetermined.

The PCR employed 60 Vbeta primers together with 13 Jbeta primers. The authors' processing: In a later analysis, the count reached 82 million or so unique TCR beta chains, with 10 million to 11 million shared. Generated by immunoSEQ multiplex PCR, the TCRdb table keeps only in-frame clones and is missing some. D and trimming were read from the DNA, whereas the V and J calls and clone size are those reported in that table. Among roughly 190,000 clones listed, around 86% were seen once. Overall study findings and caveats: Cytomegalovirus-associated TCR beta chains were listed, numbering roughly 150. As a later analysis showed, a missense DCLRE1C variant was linked to trimming of TCR beta V- and J-genes. Earlier analysis looked at TCR beta V segments, and most were productive about 87% or about 30% of the time.

This sequence was found in a man aged 40-49 years in good health and CMV-seropositive. The sequenced sample consisted of PBMCs.

This chain's CDR3 is CASSSPKQGGTEAFF. CDR3 nucleotides: TGTGCCAGCAGCTCCCCTAAGCAGGGAGGCACTGAAGCTTTCTTT. This chain joins TRBV7-9 and TRBJ1-1; D is possibly TRBD1 (5 bases). Germline CDR1 SEHNR, CDR2 FQNEAQ (reference sequence). This CDR3 is built from 15 residues. V lost 4 bases and J lost 4, with 16 bases in between.